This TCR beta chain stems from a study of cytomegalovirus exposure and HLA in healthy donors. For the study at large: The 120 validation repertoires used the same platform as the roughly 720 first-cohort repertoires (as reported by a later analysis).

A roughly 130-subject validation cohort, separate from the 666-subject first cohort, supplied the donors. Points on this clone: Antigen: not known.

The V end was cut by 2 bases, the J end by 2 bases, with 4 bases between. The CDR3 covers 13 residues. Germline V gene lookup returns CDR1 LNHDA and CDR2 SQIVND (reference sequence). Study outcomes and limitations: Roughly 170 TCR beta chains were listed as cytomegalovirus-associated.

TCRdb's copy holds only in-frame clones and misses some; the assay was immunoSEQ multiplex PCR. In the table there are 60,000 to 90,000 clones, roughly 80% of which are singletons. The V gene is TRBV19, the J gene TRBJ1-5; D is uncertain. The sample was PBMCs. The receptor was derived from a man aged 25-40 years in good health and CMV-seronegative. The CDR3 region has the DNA TGTGCCAGTAGTATAAGAGGCAATCAGCCCCAGCATTTT. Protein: CASSIRGNQPQHF.